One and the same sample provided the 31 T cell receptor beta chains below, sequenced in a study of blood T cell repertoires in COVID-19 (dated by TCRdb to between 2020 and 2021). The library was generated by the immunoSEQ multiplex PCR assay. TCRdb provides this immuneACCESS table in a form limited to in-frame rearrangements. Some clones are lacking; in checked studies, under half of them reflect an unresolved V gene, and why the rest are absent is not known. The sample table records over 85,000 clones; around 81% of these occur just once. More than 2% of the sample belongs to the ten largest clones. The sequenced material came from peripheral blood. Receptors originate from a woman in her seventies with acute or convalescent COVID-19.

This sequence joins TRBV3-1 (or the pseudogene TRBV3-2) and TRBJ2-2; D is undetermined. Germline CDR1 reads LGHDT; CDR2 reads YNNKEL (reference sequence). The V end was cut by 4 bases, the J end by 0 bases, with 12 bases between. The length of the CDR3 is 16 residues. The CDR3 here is CASSRVSSPNTGELFF. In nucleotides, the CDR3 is TGTGCCAGCAGCCGCGTTTCGAGCCCGAACACCGGGGAGCTGTTTTTT.

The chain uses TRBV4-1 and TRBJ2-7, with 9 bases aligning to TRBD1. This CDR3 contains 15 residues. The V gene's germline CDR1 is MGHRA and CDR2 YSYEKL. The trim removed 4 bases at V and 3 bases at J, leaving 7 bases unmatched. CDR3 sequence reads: CASSRTGGAGYEQYF. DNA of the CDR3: TGCGCCAGCAGCCGCACAGGGGGCGCCGGCTACGAGCAGTACTTC.

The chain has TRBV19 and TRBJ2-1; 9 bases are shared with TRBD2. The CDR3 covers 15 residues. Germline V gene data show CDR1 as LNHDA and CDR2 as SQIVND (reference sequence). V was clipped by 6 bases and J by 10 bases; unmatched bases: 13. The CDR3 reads CASRNSAGGVREQFF. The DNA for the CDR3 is TGTGCCAGTAGAAATAGCGCGGGGGGGGTCCGGGAGCAGTTCTTC.

In nucleotides, the CDR3 is TGTGCCAGCAGCTGGAGACAGGGGCAAAACACTGAAGCTTTCTTT. Translation: CASSWRQGQNTEAFF. V gene TRBV5-4 combines with J gene TRBJ1-1; 8 bases agree with TRBD1. Per the germline V gene, CDR1 is SGHNT and CDR2 is YYREEE (reference sequence). Germline trimming cut 3 bases from V and 2 bases from J; bases unmatched to any gene: 6. The CDR3 extends over 15 amino acids.

In DNA, the CDR3 is TGTGCCAGCAGCTTTACGGGGATGGAGGGGGAGACCCAGTACTTC. Protein: CASSFTGMEGETQYF. V gene TRBV7-3 combines with J gene TRBJ2-5; D perhaps matches TRBD2 (6 bases). This CDR3 spans 15 amino acids. Trimming stripped 3 bases from V and 5 bases from J, with 16 bases between. CDR1 and CDR2 (germline): SGHTA, FQGTGA.

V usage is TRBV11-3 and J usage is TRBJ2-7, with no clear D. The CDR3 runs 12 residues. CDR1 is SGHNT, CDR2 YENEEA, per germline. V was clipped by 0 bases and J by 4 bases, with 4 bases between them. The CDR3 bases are TGTGCCAGCAGCTTAGAAGCGTACGAGCAGTACTTC. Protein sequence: CASSLEAYEQYF.

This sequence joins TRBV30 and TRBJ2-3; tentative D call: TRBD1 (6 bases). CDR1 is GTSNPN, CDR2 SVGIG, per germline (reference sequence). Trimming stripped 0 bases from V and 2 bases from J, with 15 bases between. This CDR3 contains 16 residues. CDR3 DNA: TGTGCCTGGAGTGTGGGGCAGGGGATATACACAGATACGCAGTATTTT. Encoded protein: CAWSVGQGIYTDTQYF.

CDR3 sequence: CAWSYVDRVDEKLFF. The DNA for the CDR3 is TGTGCCTGGAGTTATGTGGACAGAGTGGATGAAAAACTGTTTTTT. The V gene is TRBV30, the J gene TRBJ1-4; D possibly corresponds to TRBD1 (6 bases). V dropped 2 bases and J dropped 6 bases, with 16 bases sitting between them. The CDR3 has 15 residues. The V gene's germline CDR1 is GTSNPN and CDR2 SVGIG (reference sequence).

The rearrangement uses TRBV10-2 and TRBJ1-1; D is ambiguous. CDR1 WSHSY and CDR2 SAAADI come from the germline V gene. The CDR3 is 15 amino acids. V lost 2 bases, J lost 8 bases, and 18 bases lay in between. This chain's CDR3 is CASSEPSIRAFEAFF. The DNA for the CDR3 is TGCGCCAGCAGTGAGCCCAGTATAAGAGCGTTCGAAGCTTTCTTT.

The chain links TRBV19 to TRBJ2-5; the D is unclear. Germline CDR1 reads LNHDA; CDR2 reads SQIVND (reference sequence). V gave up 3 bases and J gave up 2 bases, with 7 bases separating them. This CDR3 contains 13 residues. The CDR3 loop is CASSMTLQETQYF. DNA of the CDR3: TGTGCCAGTAGTATGACTCTACAAGAGACCCAGTACTTC.

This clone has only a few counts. As DNA, the CDR3 is TGCGCCAGCAGCCAAGCGGCAGGGTTCGAAAAACTGTTTTTT. Translation gives CASSQAAGFEKLFF. The rearrangement uses TRBV4-1 and TRBJ1-4, with D tentatively TRBD1 (5 bases). CDR1 MGHRA and CDR2 YSYEKL come from the germline V gene. The CDR3 is made up of 14 amino acids. The V and J ends lost 1 base and 8 bases respectively, with 11 bases between them.

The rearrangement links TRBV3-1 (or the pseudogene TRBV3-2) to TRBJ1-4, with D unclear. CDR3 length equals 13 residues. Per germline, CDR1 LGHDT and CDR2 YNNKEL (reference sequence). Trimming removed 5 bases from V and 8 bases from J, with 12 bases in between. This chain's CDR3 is CASSIQTGEKLFF. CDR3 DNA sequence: TGTGCCAGCAGCATACAGACGGGGGAAAAACTGTTTTTT.

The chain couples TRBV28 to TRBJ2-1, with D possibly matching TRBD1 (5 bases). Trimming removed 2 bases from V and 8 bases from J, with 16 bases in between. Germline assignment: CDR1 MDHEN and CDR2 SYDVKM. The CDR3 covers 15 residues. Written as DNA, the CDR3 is TGTGCCAGCAGTTTAGTTCAGGGTCTAGGGGATGAGCAGTTCTTC. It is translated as CASSLVQGLGDEQFF.

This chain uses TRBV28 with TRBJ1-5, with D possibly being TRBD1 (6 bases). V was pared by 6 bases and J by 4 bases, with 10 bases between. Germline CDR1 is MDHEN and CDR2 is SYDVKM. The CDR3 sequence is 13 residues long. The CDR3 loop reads CASRPDRNQPQHF. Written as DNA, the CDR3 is TGTGCCAGCAGACCCGACAGGAATCAGCCCCAGCATTTT. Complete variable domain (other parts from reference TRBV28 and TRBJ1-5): DVKVTQSSRYLVKRTGEKVFLECVQDMDHENMFWYRQDPGLGLRLIYFSYDVKMKEKGDIPEGYSVSREKKERFSLILESASTNQTSMYLCASRPDRNQPQHFGDGTRLSIL.

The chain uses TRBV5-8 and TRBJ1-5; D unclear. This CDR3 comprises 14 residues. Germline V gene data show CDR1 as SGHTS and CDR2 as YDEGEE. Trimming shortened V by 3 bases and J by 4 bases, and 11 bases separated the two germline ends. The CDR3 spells CASSSRTGNQPQHF. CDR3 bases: TGTGCCAGCAGCTCAAGGACGGGAAATCAGCCCCAGCATTTT.

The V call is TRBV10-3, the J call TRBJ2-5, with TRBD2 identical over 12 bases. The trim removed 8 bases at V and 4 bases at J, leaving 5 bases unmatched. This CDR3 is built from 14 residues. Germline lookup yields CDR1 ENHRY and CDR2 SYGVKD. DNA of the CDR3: TGTGCCATCTCTAGCGGGGGGGCCTTAGAGACCCAGTACTTC. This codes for CAISSGGALETQYF.

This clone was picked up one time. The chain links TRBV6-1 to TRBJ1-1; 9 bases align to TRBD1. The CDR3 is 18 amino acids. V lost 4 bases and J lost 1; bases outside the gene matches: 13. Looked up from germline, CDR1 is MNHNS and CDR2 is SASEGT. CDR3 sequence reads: CASSGPPGQGKSNTEAFF. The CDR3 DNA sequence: TGTGCCAGCAGTGGCCCCCCAGGACAGGGGAAATCGAACACTGAAGCTTTCTTT.

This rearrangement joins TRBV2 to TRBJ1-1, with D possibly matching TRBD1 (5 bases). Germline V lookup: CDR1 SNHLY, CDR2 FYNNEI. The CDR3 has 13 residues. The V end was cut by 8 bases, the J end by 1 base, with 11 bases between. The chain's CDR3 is CASGGSPNTEAFF. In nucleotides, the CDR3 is TGTGCCAGCGGGGGGTCCCCGAACACTGAAGCTTTCTTT.

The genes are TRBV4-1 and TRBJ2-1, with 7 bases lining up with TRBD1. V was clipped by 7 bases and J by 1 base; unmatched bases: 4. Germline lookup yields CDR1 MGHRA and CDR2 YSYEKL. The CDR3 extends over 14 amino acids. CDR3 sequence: CASNRDSSYNEQFF. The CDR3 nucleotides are TGCGCCAGCAACCGGGACAGTTCCTACAATGAGCAGTTCTTC.

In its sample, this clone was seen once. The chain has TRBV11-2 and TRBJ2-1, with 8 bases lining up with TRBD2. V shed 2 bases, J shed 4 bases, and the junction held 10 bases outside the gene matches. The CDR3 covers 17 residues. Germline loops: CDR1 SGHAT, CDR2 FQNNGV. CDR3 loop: CASSLSRISGIYNEQFF. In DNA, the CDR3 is TGTGCCAGCAGCTTATCCCGCATTAGCGGGATTTACAATGAGCAGTTCTTC.

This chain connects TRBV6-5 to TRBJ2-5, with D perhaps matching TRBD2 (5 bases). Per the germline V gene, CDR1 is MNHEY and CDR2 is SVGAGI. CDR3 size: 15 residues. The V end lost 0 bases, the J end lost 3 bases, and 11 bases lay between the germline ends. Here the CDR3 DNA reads TGTGCCAGCAGTTACTCGAGGGTTGGGGAAGAGACCCAGTACTTC. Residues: CASSYSRVGEETQYF.

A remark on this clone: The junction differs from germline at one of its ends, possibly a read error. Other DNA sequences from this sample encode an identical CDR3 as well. CDR3 protein: CASSVVSTGELFF. In DNA, the CDR3 is TGTGCCAGCAGCGTAGTGAGCACCGGGGAACTGTTTTTT. V is TRBV9 and J is TRBJ2-2, with TRBD2 as a possible D gene (5 bases). The CDR3 contains 13 residues. Germline lookup yields CDR1 SGDLS and CDR2 YYNGEE. Filled out from reference TRBV9 and TRBJ2-2, the complete variable domain reads DSGVTQTPKHLITATGQRVTLRCSPRSGDLSVYWYQQSLDQGLQFLIQYYNGEERAKGNILERFSAQQFPDLHSELNLSSLELGDSALYFCASSVVSTGELFFGEGSRLTVL.

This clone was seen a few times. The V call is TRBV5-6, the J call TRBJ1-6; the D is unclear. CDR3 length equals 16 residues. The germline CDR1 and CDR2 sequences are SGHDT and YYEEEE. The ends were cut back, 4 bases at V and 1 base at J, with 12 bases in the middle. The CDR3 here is CASSTGYLSYNSPLHF. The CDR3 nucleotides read TGTGCCAGCAGCACGGGTTACTTATCCTATAATTCACCCCTCCACTTT.

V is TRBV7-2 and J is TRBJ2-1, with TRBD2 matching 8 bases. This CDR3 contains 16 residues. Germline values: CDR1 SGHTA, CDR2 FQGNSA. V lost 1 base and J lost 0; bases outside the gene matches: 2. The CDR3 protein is CASSLDSGGSYNEQFF. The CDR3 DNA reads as TGTGCCAGCAGCTTAGACAGCGGGGGCTCCTACAATGAGCAGTTCTTC.

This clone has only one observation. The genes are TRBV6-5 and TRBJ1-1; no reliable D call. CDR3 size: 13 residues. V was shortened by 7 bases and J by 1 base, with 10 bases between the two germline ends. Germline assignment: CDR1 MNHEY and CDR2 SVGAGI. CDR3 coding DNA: TGTGCCAGCAAACAGCCCCCGAACACTGAAGCTTTCTTT. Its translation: CASKQPPNTEAFF.

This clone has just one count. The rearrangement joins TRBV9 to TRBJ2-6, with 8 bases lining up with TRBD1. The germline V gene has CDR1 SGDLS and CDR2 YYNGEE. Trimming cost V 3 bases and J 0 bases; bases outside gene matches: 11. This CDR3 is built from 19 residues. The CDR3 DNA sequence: TGTGCCAGCAGCGCGAAGACCGGGACAGGAGGCTCTGGGGCCAACGTCCTGACTTTC. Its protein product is CASSAKTGTGGSGANVLTF.

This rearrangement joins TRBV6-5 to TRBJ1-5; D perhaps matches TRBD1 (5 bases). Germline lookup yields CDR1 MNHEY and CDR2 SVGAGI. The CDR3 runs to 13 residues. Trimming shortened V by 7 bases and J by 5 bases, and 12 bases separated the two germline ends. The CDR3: CASTRQPDQPQHF. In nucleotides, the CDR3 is TGTGCCAGCACCCGACAGCCGGATCAGCCCCAGCATTTT.

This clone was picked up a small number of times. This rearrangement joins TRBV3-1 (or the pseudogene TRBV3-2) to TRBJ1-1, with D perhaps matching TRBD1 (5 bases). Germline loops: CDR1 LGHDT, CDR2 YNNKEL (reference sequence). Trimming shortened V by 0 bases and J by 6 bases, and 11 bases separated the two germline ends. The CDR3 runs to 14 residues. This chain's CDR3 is CASSQEGVGAEAFF. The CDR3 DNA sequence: TGTGCCAGCAGCCAAGAAGGGGTTGGGGCTGAAGCTTTCTTT.

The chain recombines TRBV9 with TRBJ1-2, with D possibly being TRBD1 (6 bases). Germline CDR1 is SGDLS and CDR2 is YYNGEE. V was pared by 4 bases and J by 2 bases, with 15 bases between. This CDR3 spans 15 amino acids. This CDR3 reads CASSPRGGVNYGYTF. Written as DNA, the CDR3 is TGTGCCAGCAGCCCCCGGGGGGGCGTGAACTATGGCTACACCTTC. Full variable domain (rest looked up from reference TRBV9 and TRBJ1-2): DSGVTQTPKHLITATGQRVTLRCSPRSGDLSVYWYQQSLDQGLQFLIQYYNGEERAKGNILERFSAQQFPDLHSELNLSSLELGDSALYFCASSPRGGVNYGYTFGSGTRLTVV.

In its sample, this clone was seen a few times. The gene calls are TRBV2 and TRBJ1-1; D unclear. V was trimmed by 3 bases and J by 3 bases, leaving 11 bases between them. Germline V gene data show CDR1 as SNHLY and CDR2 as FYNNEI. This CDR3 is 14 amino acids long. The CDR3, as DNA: TGTGCCAGCAGTGAGAGAAGATTAGACACTGAAGCTTTCTTT. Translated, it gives CASSERRLDTEAFF.

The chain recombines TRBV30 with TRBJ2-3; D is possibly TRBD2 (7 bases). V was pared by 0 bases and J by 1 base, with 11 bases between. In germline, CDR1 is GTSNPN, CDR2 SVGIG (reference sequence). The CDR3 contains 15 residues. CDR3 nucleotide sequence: TGTGCCTGGAGTGTAGGGGGGGGCCGCACAGATACGCAGTATTTT. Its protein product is CAWSVGGGRTDTQYF.